This TCR beta chain was found in a study of cytomegalovirus exposure and HLA in healthy donors. Notes on the study in general: The investigators catalogued 150 or so TCR beta chains as cytomegalovirus-associated. As was reported, the classifier diagnosed cytomegalovirus status with high specificity and sensitivity.

Remarks on this clone: Its antigen is unidentified.

PCR primers comprised 60 Vbeta and 13 Jbeta primers. Libraries were prepared by immunoSEQ multiplex PCR; TCRdb keeps only in-frame clonotypes and omits some of them. The top ten hold more than 1.5% of the sample, which has some 160,000 clones, approximately 83% seen once. The clonotype comes from a woman between 18 and 29 years old in good health and CMV-seronegative. The sequencing sample was made of PBMCs.

The CDR3 DNA reads as TGTGCCACCAGCAGACAGGCCACCTATAATTCACCCCTCCACTTT. Translating it yields CATSRQATYNSPLHF. V usage is TRBV15 and J usage is TRBJ1-6; D gene uncertain. Trimming removed 2 bases at V and 2 bases at J, with 7 bases between. The CDR3 is 15 residues long. Per germline, CDR1 LNHNV and CDR2 YYDKDF (reference sequence).